The source of this TCR beta chain is a study of blood T cell repertoires in COVID-19. In the authors' methods: Estimates of nucleated cell counts were drawn from the amplification of reference gene primers. Profiling relied on immunoSEQ multiplex PCR, and the TCRdb table lists in-frame clones only, not all of them. V and J calls and clone size are as listed in that table; D and trimming were resolved from the DNA. The sample holds 150,000 to 200,000 clones, 70% to 90% seen once. The germline CDR1 and CDR2 sequences are GTSNPN and SVGIG (reference sequence). This CDR3 is 13 amino acids long. V shed 5 bases and J shed 1 base, with 11 bases lying between them.

The sequence was obtained from a man between 60 and 75 years old with active or convalescent COVID-19. The chain links TRBV30 to TRBJ1-1, with D maybe TRBD1 (5 bases). The sequencing input was peripheral blood. CDR3 protein: CAWARGGNTEAFF. DNA of the CDR3: TGTGCCTGGGCCCGGGGGGGGAACACTGAAGCTTTCTTT.